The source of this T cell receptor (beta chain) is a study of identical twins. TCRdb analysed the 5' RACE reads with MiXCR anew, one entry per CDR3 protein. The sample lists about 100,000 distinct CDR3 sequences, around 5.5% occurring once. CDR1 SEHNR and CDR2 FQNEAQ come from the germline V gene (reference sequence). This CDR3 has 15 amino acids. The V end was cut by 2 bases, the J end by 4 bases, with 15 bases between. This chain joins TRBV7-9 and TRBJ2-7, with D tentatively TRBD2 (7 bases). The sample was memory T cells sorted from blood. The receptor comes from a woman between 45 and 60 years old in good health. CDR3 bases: TGTGCCAGCAGCTTACAAGGGGGGGGGCTATACGAGCAGTACGTC. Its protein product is CASSLQGGGLYEQYV.